This T cell receptor (beta chain) was identified during a study of monozygotic twins with cystic fibrosis. Concerning this clone itself: Its antigen is still unknown.

Study-wide results and limits: Low clonality (median about 0.0095) suggested a mostly naive repertoire. Monozygotic CF twin pairs shared significantly more nucleotide-identical clonotypes than unrelated CF individuals did.

The data were produced by immunoSEQ multiplex PCR, yet TCRdb's version contains in-frame clones alone and is incomplete. The repertoire holds under 30,000 clones, with 90% as singletons. The germline V gene encodes CDR1 LNHDA and CDR2 SQIVND (reference sequence). This CDR3 contains 16 residues. Unmatched junction bases numbered 13, after V lost 3 bases and J lost 6 bases. This rearrangement joins TRBV19 to TRBJ1-1, with 7 nucleotides matching TRBD1. Source material: blood. This clonotype originated in a girl aged 2-10 years with cystic fibrosis. In DNA form, the CDR3 reads TGTGCCAGTAGTATGTATCGGCAGGGGGTTAGGGCTGAAGCTTTCTTT. This encodes CASSMYRQGVRAEAFF.